Presented here are 21 T cell receptor beta chains from one specimen sequenced in a study of shared clonotypes between healthy human individuals. The repertoire was sequenced with immunoSEQ multiplex PCR; TCRdb's copy has only in-frame clones and lacks some. Here the sample spans under 2,500,000 clones, approximately 96% being singletons. Specimen: naive CD4+ T cells sorted from blood. Subset: CD45RA+ positively selected. The receptors come from a man between 18 and 29 years old in good health.

The chain links TRBV5-1 to TRBJ1-5; maybe TRBD1 (5 bases). Between the trimmed V and J ends, which lost 3 bases and 5 bases, there was a span of 12 bases. From germline, CDR1 is SGHRS and CDR2 YFSETQ. CDR3 length equals 14 residues. The CDR3 loop reads CASSSGGSDQPQHF. CDR3 nucleotide sequence: TGCGCCAGCAGCTCCGGGGGGTCGGATCAGCCCCAGCATTTT.

This chain connects TRBV7-9 to TRBJ1-2; D is possibly TRBD1 (6 bases). This CDR3 is built from 14 residues. The V gene lost 3 bases and the J gene lost 4 bases, with 12 bases spanning the gap. CDR1 is SEHNR and CDR2 is FQNEAQ in the germline V gene (reference sequence). The CDR3 region is CASSFYREPYGYTF. The DNA of the CDR3 is TGTGCCAGCAGCTTTTACAGGGAACCCTATGGCTACACCTTC.

As regards this clone: Within the sample, other DNA sequences also encode this same CDR3. CDR3 sequence reads: CASSLEAGGRETQYF. The CDR3 DNA follows: TGTGCCAGCAGCTTAGAGGCAGGGGGACGAGAGACCCAGTACTTC. The chain carries TRBV7-9 and TRBJ2-5; 7 positions match TRBD1. The CDR3 runs 15 residues. V was pared by 1 base and J by 4 bases, with 6 bases of the junction left unmatched. Per germline, CDR1 SEHNR and CDR2 FQNEAQ (reference sequence).

The chain links TRBV28 to TRBJ1-2; no clear D gene. CDR1 and CDR2 from the germline V gene are MDHEN and SYDVKM. Trimming removed 5 bases from V and 3 bases from J, with 13 bases in between. The CDR3 consists of 14 residues. The CDR3 reads CASSRARRYYGYTF. The CDR3 region has the DNA TGTGCCAGCAGTAGGGCGAGGAGGTACTATGGCTACACCTTC.

The J gene is TRBJ1-3, the V gene TRBV5-6; 7 nucleotides line up with TRBD1. From germline, CDR1 is SGHDT and CDR2 YYEEEE. The junction had 6 bases not matched to a gene; V was cut back by 3 bases and J by 3 bases. This CDR3 contains 15 residues. The CDR3 reads CASSWGQTHGNTIYF. The CDR3 region has the DNA TGTGCCAGCAGCTGGGGACAGACGCATGGAAACACCATATATTTT.

The chain joins TRBV7-8 to TRBJ1-3; no definite D call. Trimming shortened V by 2 bases and J by 0 bases, and 14 bases separated the two germline ends. CDR1 is SGHVS, CDR2 FQNEAQ, per germline. The CDR3 runs 17 residues. CDR3 nucleotide sequence: TGTGCCAGCAGCTTATTCGCGTGGCGATCCTCTGGAAACACCATATATTTT. This gives the protein CASSLFAWRSSGNTIYF. Supplemented by reference TRBV7-8 and TRBJ1-3, the full variable domain reads GAGVSQSPRYKVAKRGQDVALRCDPISGHVSLFWYQQALGQGPEFLTYFQNEAQLDKSGLPSDRFFAERPEGSVSTLKIQRTQQEDSAVYLCASSLFAWRSSGNTIYFGEGSWLTVV.

With respect to this clone: The sample holds other DNA sequences that translate to the same CDR3. V and J are TRBV7-2 and TRBJ2-6; D remains unclear. The ends were cut back, 5 bases at V and 2 bases at J, with 4 bases in the middle. The germline gives CDR1 SGHTA, CDR2 FQGNSA. The CDR3 runs to 13 residues. The CDR3, as DNA: TGTGCCAGCAGCCTTGCTGGGGCCAACGTCCTGACTTTC. It codes for CASSLAGANVLTF.

Only one count was recorded for this clone. This rearrangement joins TRBV29-1 to TRBJ1-1, with D hard to call. V gave up 4 bases and J gave up 4 bases, with 10 bases separating them. Germline V CDR1 and CDR2: SQVTM, ANQGSEA. CDR3 length equals 12 residues. This CDR3 is CSVVQAGTEAFF. CDR3 coding DNA: TGCAGCGTTGTCCAGGCGGGCACTGAAGCTTTCTTT.

This chain uses TRBV29-1 with TRBJ2-7; D is ambiguous. V was cut by 4 bases and J by 2 bases, with 12 bases left in between. CDR3 length equals 13 residues. Germline V gene sequence: CDR1 SQVTM, CDR2 ANQGSEA. CDR3 sequence (DNA): TGCAGCGTTGTTCAGCATGGCACCTACGAGCAGTACTTC. It specifies CSVVQHGTYEQYF.

The chain employs TRBV11-2 and TRBJ2-7; tentative D call: TRBD2 (5 bases). The CDR3 spans 14 residues. Trimming took 5 bases from V and 2 from J, leaving 13 bases between them. Germline V gene sequence: CDR1 SGHAT, CDR2 FQNNGV. CDR3 in DNA: TGTGCCAGCAGCACTGGACTCTCCCCCTACGAGCAGTACTTC. Its translation: CASSTGLSPYEQYF.

The chain carries TRBV29-1 and TRBJ2-7; D may match TRBD1 or TRBD2 (6 bases each). The CDR3 has 14 residues. The germline V gene encodes CDR1 SQVTM and CDR2 ANQGSEA. The V end was cut by 1 base, the J end by 2 bases, with 12 bases between. DNA of the CDR3: TGCAGCGTTGAAGTTAGGGGGGCTACCTACGAGCAGTACTTC. Protein: CSVEVRGATYEQYF.

The chain has TRBV6-6 and TRBJ1-4; D unclear. V was trimmed by 0 bases and J by 6 bases, leaving 11 bases between them. Germline-derived CDR1 and CDR2 are MNHNY and SVGAGI (reference sequence). This CDR3 is 15 amino acids long. The DNA for the CDR3 is TGTGCCAGCAGTTACTCGAGAAGACTTTATGAAAAACTGTTTTTT. It encodes CASSYSRRLYEKLFF.

The chain couples TRBV7-9 to TRBJ2-5; D uncertain. Deletions cut 1 base from V and 3 bases from J, with 6 bases between. The CDR3 loop spans 13 amino acids. Germline V gene sequence: CDR1 SEHNR, CDR2 FQNEAQ (reference sequence). This CDR3 is CASSLETEETQYF. For the CDR3, the DNA is TGTGCCAGCAGCTTAGAGACTGAAGAGACCCAGTACTTC.

The DNA of the CDR3 is TGTGCCAGCAGCAGGGGACAGGGCCGCAATTCACCCCTCCACTTT. Its protein is CASSRGQGRNSPLHF. The chain carries TRBV7-9 and TRBJ1-6, with 9 bases lining up with TRBD1. This CDR3 has 15 residues. Unmatched junction bases numbered 6, after V lost 5 bases and J lost 7 bases. The V gene's germline CDR1 is SEHNR and CDR2 FQNEAQ (reference sequence).

CDR3 sequence: CASTRSVAHTDTQYF. The CDR3 DNA follows: TGTGCCAGCACTCGAAGCGTTGCTCACACAGATACGCAGTATTTT. V is TRBV27 and J is TRBJ2-3; D is unresolved. V was cut by 7 bases and J by 2 bases, with 16 bases left in between. The CDR3 extends over 15 amino acids. Germline V gene sequence: CDR1 MNHEY, CDR2 SMNVEV (reference sequence).

This rearrangement joins TRBV18 to TRBJ1-6; the D gene is possibly TRBD1 (5 bases). Germline lookup yields CDR1 KGHSH and CDR2 LQKENI. CDR3 length: 13 residues. V was clipped by 3 bases and J by 11 bases, with 11 bases between them. In DNA, the CDR3 is TGTGCCAGCTCACCCCCGGGGGAGGCACCCCTCCACTTT. Translating gives CASSPPGEAPLHF.

This clone was recorded only once. The chain couples TRBV25-1 to TRBJ1-6, with D unresolved. Trimming stripped 2 bases from V and 11 bases from J, with 10 bases between. The CDR3 is 13 residues long. Per germline, CDR1 MGHDK and CDR2 SYGVNS. This chain's CDR3 is CASSEALKTPLHF. The CDR3 DNA reads as TGTGCCAGCAGTGAAGCGTTGAAGACACCCCTCCACTTT. The complete variable domain, with remaining parts taken from reference TRBV25-1 and TRBJ1-6, reads EADIYQTPRYLVIGTGKKITLECSQTMGHDKMYWYQQDPGMELHLIHYSYGVNSTEKGDLSSESTVSRIRTEHFPLTLESARPSHTSQYLCASSEALKTPLHFGNGTRLTVT.

The genes are TRBV18 and TRBJ2-2, with D maybe TRBD2 (6 bases). This CDR3 is 14 amino acids long. Trimming cost V 3 bases and J 10 bases, with 15 bases left between them. Germline assignment: CDR1 KGHSH and CDR2 LQKENI. For the CDR3, the DNA is TGTGCCAGCTCACCGGGCAGGGAGGCTATGGAGCTGTTTTTT. Translated, it gives CASSPGREAMELFF.

This chain links TRBV9 with TRBJ2-3, with unresolved D. The CDR3 is 12 residues long. The germline V and J ends were trimmed by 4 bases and 5 bases, with 8 bases remaining between them. Per the germline V gene, CDR1 is SGDLS and CDR2 is YYNGEE. The CDR3 region has the DNA TGTGCCAGCAGCCCTATAGTAGATACGCAGTATTTT. This sequence encodes CASSPIVDTQYF.

The chain employs TRBV5-1 and TRBJ2-7; 11 bases fit TRBD2. Germline V CDR1 and CDR2: SGHRS, YFSETQ. The CDR3 totals 16 residues. J gave up 4 bases and V 0 bases, and 6 bases lay outside the gene matches. The DNA of the CDR3 is TGCGCCAGCAGCTTGGCACCGGGACTAGCGGATTACGAGCAGTACTTC. Amino acid sequence: CASSLAPGLADYEQYF. Variable domain in full (rest from reference TRBV5-1 and TRBJ2-7): KAGVTQTPRYLIKTRGQQVTLSCSPISGHRSVSWYQQTPGQGLQFLFEYFSETQRNKGNFPGRFSGRQFSNSRSEMNVSTLELGDSALYLCASSLAPGLADYEQYFGPGTRLTVT.

The chain joins TRBV11-2 to TRBJ2-2, with D possibly TRBD1 on 6 matching bases. The CDR3 loop spans 15 amino acids. V gave up 1 base and J gave up 6 bases, with 12 bases separating them. CDR1 and CDR2 from the germline V gene are SGHAT and FQNNGV. The CDR3 loop reads CASSLVARGAGELFF. As DNA, the CDR3 is TGTGCCAGCAGCTTAGTGGCCAGGGGAGCCGGGGAGCTGTTTTTT.